This passage covers 24 T cell receptor beta chains from one sample sequenced in a study of blood T cells in healthy people across ages. The use of a sample-barcoded 5' primer and a J-beta primer mix characterized a second PCR of about 6 to 11 cycles. From the 5' RACE reads, TCRdb called clonotypes with MiXCR, one entry per CDR3 protein. The data hold around 1,900,000 distinct CDR3 sequences, with more than 35% observed a single time. Sequences were obtained from blood. These receptors were taken from a human donor in good health.

The genes are TRBV5-1 and TRBJ2-1, with a possible D match to TRBD1 (5 bases). CDR3 length: 14 amino acids. From germline, CDR1 is SGHRS and CDR2 YFSETQ. The V gene lost 4 bases and the J gene lost 10 bases, with 18 bases spanning the gap. The DNA for the CDR3 is TGCGCCAGCAGCCTCTCTGGACAAACCTACGAGCAGTTCTTC. Residues: CASSLSGQTYEQFF.

The V gene is TRBV4-1, the J gene TRBJ1-1, with D uncertain. The germline gives CDR1 MGHRA, CDR2 YSYEKL. V was clipped by 3 bases and J by 6 bases, with 11 bases between them. The CDR3 is made up of 13 amino acids. In nucleotides, the CDR3 is TGCGCCAGCAGCCAGCAGGATTTACCTGAAGCTTTCTTT. Translating it yields CASSQQDLPEAFF.

Regarding this clonotype: A junction end diverges from the germline sequence, so it may reflect a read error. The chain recombines TRBV5-1 with TRBJ2-3; D possibly corresponds to TRBD1 (5 bases). The CDR3 totals 16 residues. Germline-derived CDR1 and CDR2 are SGHRS and YFSETQ. CDR3 coding DNA: TGCGCCAGCAGCATAGGACCCAATCCCTCGACAGATGCGCAGTATTTT. Residues: CASSIGPNPSTDAQYF.

This chain joins TRBV28 and TRBJ2-4; D possibly corresponds to TRBD2 (6 bases). The V end was cut by 3 bases, the J end by 2 bases, with 11 bases between. The CDR3 is 15 amino acids. CDR1 is MDHEN, CDR2 SYDVKM, per germline. The CDR3 reads CASSLGGDPKNIQYF. DNA for the CDR3: TGTGCCAGCAGTTTGGGAGGCGACCCCAAAAACATTCAGTACTTC.

The genes are TRBV4-1 and TRBJ2-2, with no clear D. The CDR3 sequence is 18 residues long. V was shortened by 4 bases and J by 1 base, with 19 bases between the two germline ends. The germline V gene encodes CDR1 MGHRA and CDR2 YSYEKL. The DNA of the CDR3 is TGCGCCAGCAGCCCCCTCTATGTTGGCGCACAGAACACCGGGGAGCTGTTTTTT. Translation: CASSPLYVGAQNTGELFF.

The V and J genes are TRBV6-2 or TRBV6-3 and TRBJ2-1; D is unclear. V lost 4 bases and J lost 2, with 12 bases in between. CDR1 and CDR2 (germline): MNHEY, SVGEGT. The CDR3 covers 15 residues. CDR3 loop: CASSSTLNPYNEQFF. DNA for the CDR3: TGTGCCAGCAGTTCTACCCTGAACCCCTACAATGAGCAGTTCTTC.

This chain uses TRBV27 with TRBJ2-7, with 7 bases identical to TRBD1. V was clipped by 2 bases and J by 3 bases; unmatched bases: 7. The CDR3 loop spans 15 amino acids. CDR1 is MNHEY and CDR2 is SMNVEV in the germline V gene (reference sequence). The CDR3 reads CASSLAGTDLYEQYF. In DNA, the CDR3 is TGTGCCAGCAGTTTAGCAGGGACAGACCTCTACGAGCAGTACTTC.

The V call is TRBV7-9, the J call TRBJ2-7, with 10 nucleotides matching TRBD1. V was clipped by 4 bases and J by 3 bases; unmatched bases: 6. The CDR3 spans 15 residues. In germline, CDR1 is SEHNR, CDR2 FQNEAQ (reference sequence). CDR3 sequence (DNA): TGTGCCAGCAGCTCAGTAGGGACAGGGGACTACGAGCAGTACTTC. Its translation: CASSSVGTGDYEQYF.

This clonotype was found a few times. The chain links TRBV15 to TRBJ2-7; TRBD2 aligns across 9 bases. The J segment lost 2 bases and the V segment lost 0 bases, leaving 2 bases of the junction unmatched. The CDR3 runs 15 residues. The V gene's germline CDR1 is LNHNV and CDR2 YYDKDF (reference sequence). The CDR3 is CATSREGGGAYEQYF. In DNA, the CDR3 is TGTGCCACCAGCAGAGAAGGCGGGGGGGCCTACGAGCAGTACTTC.

This sequence joins TRBV20-1 and TRBJ2-3, with D possibly TRBD2 on 5 matching bases. The V gene lost 3 bases and the J gene lost 1 base, with 11 bases spanning the gap. The V gene's germline CDR1 is DFQATT and CDR2 SNEGSKA (reference sequence). The CDR3 length is 14 residues. CDR3 sequence reads: CSASGRACTDTQYF. DNA for the CDR3: TGCAGTGCTAGCGGGCGGGCCTGCACAGATACGCAGTATTTT.

The chain joins TRBV7-6 to TRBJ1-2; 7 positions agree with TRBD1. V lost 5 bases, J lost 6 bases, and 9 bases stayed unmatched. The CDR3 covers 14 residues. CDR1 is SGHVS and CDR2 is FNYEAQ in the germline V gene. CDR3: CASSETTGTNGYTF. DNA for the CDR3: TGTGCCAGCAGCGAAACGACAGGGACCAATGGCTACACCTTC.

This clonotype has only a few counts. The chain joins TRBV5-1 to TRBJ1-2; D call uncertain. Trimming removed 4 bases at V and 7 bases at J, with 20 bases between. CDR1 and CDR2 (germline): SGHRS, YFSETQ. The CDR3 has 15 residues. The DNA of the CDR3 is TGCGCCAGCAGCAGAATCCTGGACGGTCCGCCTGGCTACACCTTC. Amino acid sequence: CASSRILDGPPGYTF.

J is TRBJ1-1 and V is TRBV20-1; D might be TRBD1 (5 bases). V lost 3 bases to trimming and J lost 0 bases, with 14 bases between them. Germline assignment: CDR1 DFQATT and CDR2 SNEGSKA (reference sequence). This CDR3 has 15 amino acids. Here the CDR3 DNA reads TGCAGTGCTAGCAGGGCTCCAAAGCTGAACACTGAAGCTTTCTTT. Translating it yields CSASRAPKLNTEAFF.

V usage is TRBV7-9 and J usage is TRBJ1-5, with D possibly TRBD1 on 5 matching bases. Trimming removed 4 bases from V and 7 bases from J, with 14 bases in between. The germline V gene has CDR1 SEHNR and CDR2 FQNEAQ (reference sequence). CDR3 size: 14 residues. The CDR3 DNA reads as TGTGCCAGCAGCTCTTCGGGTTGGGGGCAGCCCCAGCATTTT. Translating it yields CASSSSGWGQPQHF.

This chain connects TRBV20-1 to TRBJ2-5; 8 bases match TRBD1. V lost 6 bases to trimming and J lost 5 bases; unmatched junction nucleotides: 8. Germline CDR1 is DFQATT and CDR2 is SNEGSKA (reference sequence). There are 13 residues in the CDR3. The CDR3 loop is CSAYRGLGETQYF. In DNA form, the CDR3 reads TGCAGTGCGTACAGGGGGTTGGGGGAGACCCAGTACTTC.

Concerning this clonotype: No conserved phenylalanine or tryptophan is present at the end of the CDR3, so a read error is the likely explanation. No DNA is shown, since the ends of the CDR3 on it are uncertain; the CDR3 is the one TCRdb lists. This chain links TRBV7-7 with TRBJ2-5. The CDR3 sequence runs 12 residues, both termini included. Germline CDR1 is SSHAT and CDR2 is FNYEAQ (reference sequence). The CDR3 sequence: CASSLPDISLVI.

This chain connects TRBV5-1 to TRBJ2-3, with a weak D call TRBD2 (5 bases). V was trimmed by 0 bases and J by 4 bases, leaving 27 bases between them. The CDR3 extends over 20 amino acids. Germline-derived CDR1 and CDR2 are SGHRS and YFSETQ. CDR3 nucleotide sequence: TGCGCCAGCAGCTTGGCCCACCCGGCCGGAATAAGCGGTTACGCAGATACGCAGTATTTT. Encoded protein: CASSLAHPAGISGYADTQYF. Supplemented by reference TRBV5-1 and TRBJ2-3, the full variable domain reads KAGVTQTPRYLIKTRGQQVTLSCSPISGHRSVSWYQQTPGQGLQFLFEYFSETQRNKGNFPGRFSGRQFSNSRSEMNVSTLELGDSALYLCASSLAHPAGISGYADTQYFGPGTRLTVL.

The table lists this clonotype with a count of one. The chain employs TRBV7-2 and TRBJ2-5, with 12 bases lining up with TRBD2. Germline CDR1 SGHTA, CDR2 FQGNSA. The CDR3 loop spans 16 amino acids. V shed 4 bases and J 4 bases; nucleotides not matched to a gene: 7. Written as DNA, the CDR3 is TGTGCCAGCAGCTCAGGACTAGCGGGGTACCCAGAGACCCAGTACTTC. Translating it yields CASSSGLAGYPETQYF.

This clonotype was picked up a small number of times. J is TRBJ1-2 and V is TRBV4-3, with 8 bases identical to TRBD1. Looked up from germline, CDR1 is LGHNA and CDR2 is YSLEER. The CDR3 is 14 residues long. The V segment lost 2 bases and the J segment 6 bases; nucleotides outside the gene matches: 5. CDR3 amino acids: CASSQQDRADGYTF. The DNA of the CDR3 is TGCGCCAGCAGCCAACAGGACAGGGCCGATGGCTACACCTTC.

The V and J genes are TRBV7-8 and TRBJ2-1, with 13 bases lining up with TRBD2. Germline CDR1 reads SGHVS; CDR2 reads FQNEAQ. The V gene end was trimmed by 1 base and the J gene end by 10 bases; junction bases not matched to a gene: 10. This CDR3 comprises 17 residues. The CDR3 loop is CASSLGQWTSGGGEQFF. The CDR3 nucleotides are TGTGCCAGCAGCTTAGGTCAATGGACTAGCGGGGGAGGAGAGCAGTTCTTC.

This clonotype has more than one count but fewer than ten. The chain recombines TRBV9 with TRBJ1-2; TRBD1 might be the D (6 bases). The CDR3 extends over 13 amino acids. In germline, CDR1 is SGDLS, CDR2 YYNGEE. Trimming stripped 4 bases from V and 4 bases from J, with 11 bases between. CDR3 amino acids: CASSMGGPYGYTF. The CDR3 DNA reads as TGTGCCAGCAGCATGGGGGGGCCCTATGGCTACACCTTC.

The CDR3 is CASSLFRDEAFF. The CDR3, as DNA: TGTGCCAGCAGTTTATTCCGGGATGAAGCTTTCTTT. The chain carries TRBV28 and TRBJ1-1; D uncertain. Germline V lookup: CDR1 MDHEN, CDR2 SYDVKM. The CDR3 contains 12 residues. Deletions cut 1 base from V and 7 bases from J, with 7 bases between. The full variable domain, its missing parts supplied by reference TRBV28 and TRBJ1-1, is DVKVTQSSRYLVKRTGEKVFLECVQDMDHENMFWYRQDPGLGLRLIYFSYDVKMKEKGDIPEGYSVSREKKERFSLILESASTNQTSMYLCASSLFRDEAFFGQGTRLTVV.

The chain carries TRBV10-3 and TRBJ2-1; 9 bases fit TRBD1. Trimming at V came to 7 bases and at J to 1 base, leaving 11 bases not matched to a gene. CDR3 length: 17 amino acids. Germline-derived CDR1 and CDR2 are ENHRY and SYGVKD. The CDR3 DNA sequence: TGTGCCATCACACCCGGGACAGGGTTAGGTTCCTACAATGAGCAGTTCTTC. This codes for CAITPGTGLGSYNEQFF.

The chain is built from TRBV11-3 and TRBJ1-4; the D is unclear. CDR1 SGHNT and CDR2 YENEEA come from the germline V gene. V dropped 3 bases and J dropped 5 bases, with 7 bases sitting between them. CDR3 length equals 13 residues. DNA for the CDR3: TGTGCCAGCAGCTTCCAGGAGAATGAAAAACTGTTTTTT. Translation gives CASSFQENEKLFF.